The 19 T cell receptor beta chains presented below share a single source sample, sequenced in a study of identical twins. TCRdb ran MiXCR on the 5' RACE reads and lists one entry per CDR3 protein. The profile shows some 1,600,000 distinct CDR3 sequences, around 33% of them singletons. Sample: cord blood. The receptors were gathered from a newborn girl in good health.

This clonotype was seen repeatedly, ten times or more. The chain has TRBV4-1 and TRBJ2-4; D remains unclear. CDR3 length: 12 residues. The germline V gene encodes CDR1 MGHRA and CDR2 YSYEKL. Trimming left V 0 bases short and J 9 bases short, with 6 bases between. This CDR3 reads CASSQDLSIQYF. The CDR3 DNA sequence: TGCGCCAGCAGCCAAGATTTAAGCATTCAGTACTTC.

This clonotype was recorded only once. This may be a read error: a much more frequent sequence differs by one nucleotide. This sequence joins TRBV10-3 and TRBJ2-1; 9 bases line up with TRBD1. With the DNA end fitting TRBJ2-7 better, the J assignment may be wrong. There are 14 residues in the CDR3. Germline V lookup: CDR1 ENHRY, CDR2 SYGVKD. In DNA form, the CDR3 reads TGTGCCATCAGTGAGACAGGGGGCTACAATGAGCAGTACTTC. Protein product: CAISETGGYNEQYF.

This clonotype was found a few times. V is TRBV7-9 and J is TRBJ1-1, with D unclear. The CDR3 consists of 13 residues. CDR1 is SEHNR and CDR2 is FQNEAQ in the germline V gene (reference sequence). Trimming stripped 4 bases from V and 4 bases from J, with 10 bases between. The CDR3 nucleotides read TGTGCCAGCAGCTCAAAACAAGGCACTGAAGCTTTCTTT. Translated: CASSSKQGTEAFF.

This clonotype was observed a handful of times. The V call is TRBV15, the J call TRBJ2-7; no clear D gene. The CDR3 totals 16 residues. Germline CDR1 reads LNHNV; CDR2 reads YYDKDF (reference sequence). V was cut by 0 bases and J by 4 bases, with 16 bases left in between. In DNA form, the CDR3 reads TGTGCCACCAGCAGAGATTGGTATGGGGTAGGGTACGAGCAGTACTTC. Its translation: CATSRDWYGVGYEQYF.

J is TRBJ1-2 and V is TRBV10-3; perhaps TRBD1 as D (6 bases). Looked up from germline, CDR1 is ENHRY and CDR2 is SYGVKD. Trimming cost V 4 bases and J 4 bases, with 13 bases left between them. The CDR3 extends over 14 amino acids. CDR3 sequence reads: CAISGTGWSYGYTF. CDR3 DNA sequence: TGTGCCATCAGTGGTACAGGGTGGAGCTATGGCTACACCTTC.

This clonotype was seen a handful of times. The chain combines TRBV20-1 with TRBJ2-1; D assignment may be TRBD1 or TRBD2 (6 bases each). The germline V and J ends were trimmed by 4 bases and 3 bases, with 10 bases remaining between them. CDR1 is DFQATT and CDR2 is SNEGSKA in the germline V gene (reference sequence). This CDR3 region has 13 residues. The CDR3 is CSANGGNYNEQFF. The CDR3 DNA reads TGCAGTGCTAACGGGGGCAACTACAATGAGCAGTTCTTC.

V usage is TRBV20-1 and J usage is TRBJ1-1; 7 nucleotides align to TRBD1. Losses at the gene ends were 0 bases for V and 4 bases for J; bases not matched to a gene: 2. This CDR3 spans 13 amino acids. The germline gives CDR1 DFQATT, CDR2 SNEGSKA (reference sequence). This CDR3 is CSARDRGTTEAFF. The CDR3 DNA follows: TGCAGTGCTAGAGACAGGGGGACCACTGAAGCTTTCTTT.

This clonotype was detected ten times or more. The rearrangement uses TRBV2 and TRBJ2-4; no reliable D call. Trimming cost V 6 bases and J 7 bases, with 10 bases left between them. The germline V gene encodes CDR1 SNHLY and CDR2 FYNNEI. The CDR3 totals 12 residues. CDR3 sequence: CASSPPGNIQYF. CDR3 DNA: TGTGCCAGCAGCCCCCCCGGGAACATTCAGTACTTC.

J is TRBJ2-1 and V is TRBV5-1; 9 nucleotides line up with TRBD2. V lost 1 base, J lost 7 bases, and 6 bases stayed unmatched. CDR1 SGHRS and CDR2 YFSETQ come from the germline V gene. This CDR3 is 15 amino acids long. The CDR3 loop is CASSLIQTSGNEQFF. CDR3 nucleotide sequence: TGCGCCAGCAGCTTGATCCAAACTAGCGGGAATGAGCAGTTCTTC.

This clonotype was observed a handful of times. V and J are TRBV27 and TRBJ2-7; unclear D gene. The DNA end is a closer match to TRBJ2-5, so the J assignment may be wrong. In germline, CDR1 is MNHEY, CDR2 SMNVEV (reference sequence). There are 14 residues in the CDR3. CDR3 sequence (DNA): TGTGCCAGCAGTCCAACGGGCCCAAGGGTGACCCAGTACTTC. It codes for CASSPTGPRVTQYF.

This chain uses TRBV5-1 with TRBJ2-7; D may match TRBD1 or TRBD2 (7 bases each). Trimming took 4 bases from V and 0 from J, leaving 29 bases between them. Germline CDR1 is SGHRS and CDR2 is YFSETQ. The length of the CDR3 is 20 residues. CDR3 in amino acids: CASSTTSRGGVGLSSYEQYF. The CDR3 nucleotides are TGCGCCAGCAGCACGACCTCCAGGGGGGGTGTTGGGCTTAGCTCCTACGAGCAGTACTTC.

This clonotype occurred once. The rearrangement links TRBV20-1 to TRBJ2-5; D is possibly TRBD1 or TRBD2 (6 bases each). Germline CDR1 and CDR2: DFQATT and SNEGSKA (reference sequence). The CDR3 has 13 residues. In nucleotides, the CDR3 is TGCAGCCAAGGGGGGCGGGCCTACAATGAACAGTACTTC. Encoded protein: CSQGGRAYNEQYF.

This sequence joins TRBV2 and TRBJ1-4; D unclear. The CDR3 totals 15 residues. V lost 6 bases to trimming and J lost 0 bases, with 11 bases between them. Germline-derived CDR1 and CDR2 are SNHLY and FYNNEI. This chain's CDR3 is CASRLRGATNEKLFF. Written as DNA, the CDR3 is TGTGCCAGCAGGCTTCGCGGGGCAACTAATGAAAAACTGTTTTTT.

The rearrangement joins TRBV2 to TRBJ2-5; D unclear. The CDR3 runs 12 residues. Trimming took 11 bases from V and 5 from J, leaving 15 bases between them. Germline-derived CDR1 and CDR2 are SNHLY and FYNNEI. CDR3 nucleotides: TGTGCCTCTAAACCAGAGTCGGAGACCCAGTACTTC. Translating it yields CASKPESETQYF.

J is TRBJ2-7 and V is TRBV10-3; 8 bases agree with TRBD2. From germline, CDR1 is ENHRY and CDR2 SYGVKD. V shed 4 bases and J 2 bases; nucleotides not matched to a gene: 7. The CDR3 totals 15 residues. Here the CDR3 DNA reads TGTGCCATCAGTGGAATCACTAGCGGCACCTACGAGCAGTACTTC. Its translation: CAISGITSGTYEQYF.

The rearrangement joins TRBV5-6 to TRBJ2-2; D is ambiguous. The CDR3 totals 14 residues. V lost 4 bases and J lost 0, with 7 bases in between. In germline, CDR1 is SGHDT, CDR2 YYEEEE. The CDR3 DNA is TGTGCCAGCAGCACGGACCCGAACACCGGGGAGCTGTTTTTT. Translation: CASSTDPNTGELFF. The complete variable domain, with remaining parts taken from reference TRBV5-6 and TRBJ2-2, reads DAGVTQSPTHLIKTRGQQVTLRCSPKSGHDTVSWYQQALGQGPQFIFQYYEEEERQRGNFPDRFSGHQFPNYSSELNVNALLLGDSALYLCASSTDPNTGELFFGEGSRLTVL.

The chain has TRBV20-1 and TRBJ2-5, with D maybe TRBD2 (5 bases). The end of the DNA is better explained by TRBJ2-7, so the J call may be wrong. Germline CDR1 and CDR2: DFQATT and SNEGSKA (reference sequence). This CDR3 contains 12 residues. CDR3 sequence: CSAPFGVREQYF. In DNA, the CDR3 is TGCAGTGCCCCTTTCGGGGTTCGCGAGCAGTACTTC.

The rearrangement links TRBV13 to TRBJ2-1; D is uncertain. From germline, CDR1 is PRHDT and CDR2 FYEKMQ (reference sequence). The CDR3 spans 14 residues. V lost 0 bases to trimming and J lost 6 bases, with 9 bases between them. The CDR3 DNA reads TGTGCCAGCAGCTTAGGGGTACTGGTCAATGAGCAGTTCTTC. Amino acid sequence: CASSLGVLVNEQFF.

This rearrangement joins TRBV3-1 to TRBJ2-7, with 10 positions matching TRBD2. J lost 7 bases, V lost 4 bases, and 7 bases had no gene match. CDR1 LGHDT and CDR2 YNNKEL come from the germline V gene (reference sequence). This CDR3 comprises 14 residues. CDR3 sequence reads: CASSLLAGTNEQYF. The CDR3 DNA reads as TGTGCCAGCAGCCTACTAGCGGGAACCAATGAGCAGTACTTC.